These 24 T cell receptor beta chains came from one sample sequenced in a study of breast tumors, draining lymph nodes, adjacent tissues. Axillary draining lymph nodes of breast cancer patients supplied the node samples. TCRdb reanalysed the multiplex PCR reads using MiXCR and keeps one entry per CDR3 protein. The table lists under 250,000 distinct CDR3 sequences, 32% of them singletons. Sequencing was performed on axillary lymph node tissue. All receptors derive from a female donor with breast cancer. Some clones in this sample may be carry-over from other donors' samples.

About this clonotype itself: This may stem from a read error, because a much larger clone lies one nucleotide away. The chain employs TRBV6-1 and TRBJ2-2, with 8 bases matching TRBD2. Looked up from germline, CDR1 is MNHNS and CDR2 is SASEGT. The CDR3 contains 13 residues. This chain's CDR3 is CAGSTSGTWELFF. The CDR3, as DNA: TGTGCCGGCAGCACTAGCGGTACCTGGGAGCTGTTTTTT.

This clonotype was recorded at least ten times. The chain couples TRBV5-6 to TRBJ2-1, with D possibly being TRBD2 (6 bases). V was pared by 2 bases and J by 4 bases, with 16 bases between. The CDR3 has 16 residues. The germline gives CDR1 SGHDT, CDR2 YYEEEE. In DNA form, the CDR3 reads TGTGCCAGCAGCTTTATGTTACTAGCTGAATACAATGAGCAGTTCTTC. Residues: CASSFMLLAEYNEQFF.

This clonotype was observed many times. A read error may be the cause here, since a much bigger clone is one base away. This rearrangement joins TRBV20-1 to TRBJ2-7; 11 nucleotides line up with TRBD2. Losses at the gene ends were 6 bases for V and 6 bases for J; bases not matched to a gene: 10. The CDR3 contains 14 residues. Per the germline V gene, CDR1 is DFQATT and CDR2 is SNEGSKA (reference sequence). The chain's CDR3 is CSADPGLAVSEQYF. For the CDR3, the DNA is TGCAGTGCGGACCCGGGACTAGCGGTTTCCGAGCAGTACTTC.

This clonotype appeared many times. This chain joins TRBV12-3 or TRBV12-4 and TRBJ1-2, with D perhaps matching TRBD1 (5 bases). The CDR3 consists of 13 residues. Trimming pared 6 bases from V and 4 bases from J, leaving 12 bases between. CDR3 nucleotide sequence: TGTGCCAGCAGCCAGGGACCGGGCTATGGCTACACCTTC. It encodes CASSQGPGYGYTF.

Concerning this clonotype itself: This may be a read error: a much more frequent sequence differs by one nucleotide. This chain joins TRBV20-1 and TRBJ1-2; D ambiguous. This CDR3 spans 13 amino acids. The V gene's germline CDR1 is DFQATT and CDR2 SNEGSKA (reference sequence). Written as DNA, the CDR3 is TGCAGTGCTAGAGGGGTTGGTGTCTATGGCCACACCTTC. Protein sequence: CSARGVGVYGHTF.

This clonotype was recorded at least ten times. The chain has TRBV11-2 and TRBJ2-7; a weak D match, TRBD2 (5 bases). The V and J ends lost 5 bases and 3 bases respectively, with 14 bases between them. Germline V gene sequence: CDR1 SGHAT, CDR2 FQNNGV. The CDR3 totals 14 residues. CDR3 sequence (DNA): TGTGCCAGCAGCCGGGGTCGGACGAACTACGAGCAGTACTTC. This sequence encodes CASSRGRTNYEQYF. Filled out from reference TRBV11-2 and TRBJ2-7, the complete variable domain reads EAGVAQSPRYKIIEKRQSVAFWCNPISGHATLYWYQQILGQGPKLLIQFQNNGVVDDSQLPKDRFSAERLKGVDSTLKIQPAKLEDSAVYLCASSRGRTNYEQYFGPGTRLTVT.

Regarding this clonotype: A read error may account for a junction end that differs from germline. The chain combines TRBV20-1 with TRBJ2-1; 7 bases agree with TRBD2. The CDR3 runs to 14 residues. In germline, CDR1 is DFQATT, CDR2 SNEGSKA (reference sequence). The CDR3 sequence is CSARGGGRNTEQFF. The CDR3 DNA follows: TGCAGTGCCAGAGGCGGCGGGAGAAACACTGAGCAGTTCTTC.

This clonotype was seen many times. This chain connects TRBV5-1 to TRBJ2-1, with 7 bases lining up with TRBD1. CDR1 and CDR2 (germline): SGHRS, YFSETQ. The CDR3 consists of 14 residues. V lost 2 bases to trimming and J lost 4 bases; unmatched junction nucleotides: 3. DNA for the CDR3: TGCGCCAGCAGCTTACTGGACAGGTACAATGAGCAGTTCTTC. Translating it yields CASSLLDRYNEQFF.

This clonotype was picked up many times. V usage is TRBV7-8 and J usage is TRBJ2-7; TRBD1 matches 10 bases. Germline CDR1 and CDR2: SGHVS and FQNEAQ. J was trimmed by 3 bases and V by 3 bases; bases with no gene match: 5. This CDR3 spans 15 amino acids. CDR3 residues: CASSFGTGDFYEQYF. The DNA for the CDR3 is TGTGCCAGCAGCTTTGGGACAGGGGACTTCTACGAGCAGTACTTC.

This clonotype was seen many times. The rearrangement links TRBV5-1 to TRBJ1-3; 9 positions agree with TRBD1. J was trimmed by 4 bases and V by 4 bases; bases with no gene match: 6. This CDR3 contains 15 residues. The germline V gene has CDR1 SGHRS and CDR2 YFSETQ. The CDR3 coding sequence is TGCGCCAGCAGCCCGGGGACAGGGACCGGAAACACCATATATTTT. Translated: CASSPGTGTGNTIYF.

In this sample, this clonotype turned up a few times. A single base separates this from a much larger clone, so it may be a read error. V usage is TRBV20-1 and J usage is TRBJ2-3; the match to TRBD2 covers 7 bases. Germline CDR1 reads DFQATT; CDR2 reads SNEGSKA (reference sequence). The CDR3 length is 15 residues. Trimming removed 0 bases from V and 3 bases from J; junction bases left unmatched: 6. The CDR3 nucleotides read TGCAGTGCTAGAGATCAGAGCGGGGTGACAGATACGCAGTATTTT. Amino acids: CSARDQSGVTDTQYF.

V usage is TRBV7-3 and J usage is TRBJ2-2; 15 bases agree with TRBD2. CDR1 is SGHTA, CDR2 FQGTGA, per germline. V trimming: 5 bases; J trimming: 4 bases; junction bases outside the gene matches: 17. The CDR3 runs 21 residues. The CDR3 region has the DNA TGTGCCAGCAGCGATGGCTGGACTAGCGGGAGGGCCCCGCCCGGCACCGGGGAGCTGTTTTTT. The encoded protein is CASSDGWTSGRAPPGTGELFF.

V usage is TRBV7-9 and J usage is TRBJ2-5, with D possibly being TRBD1 or TRBD2 (5 bases each). The CDR3 runs to 15 residues. Per the germline V gene, CDR1 is SEHNR and CDR2 is FQNEAQ (reference sequence). V was cut by 5 bases and J by 4 bases, with 17 bases left in between. The CDR3 loop reads CASSPSGTSRETQYF. The CDR3 DNA follows: TGTGCCAGCAGCCCTTCAGGGACGAGCCGAGAGACCCAGTACTTC.

The gene calls are TRBV4-3 and TRBJ2-3; 13 nucleotides agree with TRBD2. Germline loops: CDR1 LGHNA, CDR2 YSLEER. J lost 11 bases, V lost 0 bases, and 14 bases had no gene match. The CDR3 has 18 residues. The CDR3 here is CASSQDESGLAGDNEQYF. CDR3 sequence (DNA): TGCGCCAGCAGCCAAGATGAATCCGGACTAGCGGGAGACAATGAGCAGTATTTT.

On this clonotype itself: Sequence at one end of the junction differs from germline and may be a read error. The CDR3 DNA follows: TGTGCCAACAGTCTCCCCTTGGGACCCGAGGAGACCCAGTACTTC. Amino acid sequence: CANSLPLGPEETQYF. This rearrangement joins TRBV25-1 to TRBJ2-5; perhaps D is TRBD1 or TRBD2 (5 bases each). The CDR3 consists of 15 residues. Looked up from germline, CDR1 is MGHDK and CDR2 is SYGVNS.

This clonotype was picked up many times. J is TRBJ2-7 and V is TRBV28; possible D gene TRBD1, 5 bases. The CDR3 totals 12 residues. Germline CDR1 reads MDHEN; CDR2 reads SYDVKM. Trimming removed 3 bases at V and 6 bases at J, with 9 bases between. This CDR3 reads CASSLKGREQYF. The CDR3 coding sequence is TGTGCCAGCAGTTTGAAGGGGCGCGAGCAGTACTTC.

This clonotype occurred many times. The rearrangement uses TRBV29-1 and TRBJ1-1; D uncertain. CDR3 size: 12 residues. Between the trimmed V and J ends, which lost 3 bases and 3 bases, there was a span of 8 bases. In germline, CDR1 is SQVTM, CDR2 ANQGSEA. The CDR3 DNA reads as TGCAGCGTTGACAGGACCGACACTGAAGCTTTCTTT. Its translation is CSVDRTDTEAFF.

This clonotype was seen ten or more times. The rearrangement joins TRBV12-3 or TRBV12-4 to TRBJ2-2; tentatively, D is TRBD1 (6 bases). The CDR3 has 15 amino acids. The V and J ends lost 6 bases and 6 bases respectively, with 17 bases between them. The CDR3 sequence is CASSRQAQGAGELFF. The CDR3 DNA reads TGTGCCAGCAGCCGGCAAGCACAGGGCGCCGGGGAGCTGTTTTTT.

In this sample, this clonotype turned up many times. The chain links TRBV9 to TRBJ2-3, with TRBD1 matching 8 bases. Germline V gene sequence: CDR1 SGDLS, CDR2 YYNGEE. The CDR3 sequence is 16 residues long. Trimming took 0 bases from V and 2 from J; bases not matched to a gene: 5. The DNA for the CDR3 is TGTGCCAGCAGCGTAGATGGACAGGGCATCACAGATACGCAGTATTTT. Amino acid sequence: CASSVDGQGITDTQYF.

To note about this clonotype: A read error may explain this, as a much larger clone is one base away. Because it lacks the conserved phenylalanine or tryptophan at the end, this CDR3 is likely a read error. This rearrangement joins TRBV9 to TRBJ2-7; TRBD2 is a possible D gene (6 bases). Germline V gene data show CDR1 as SGDLS and CDR2 as YYNGEE. V was cut by 3 bases and J by 3 bases, with 10 bases left in between. The CDR3 spans 13 residues. The CDR3: CASSAAGLYEQYS. The CDR3 DNA reads TGTGCCAGCAGCGCCGCGGGGCTCTACGAGCAGTACTCC.

Many counts were recorded for this clonotype. The rearrangement joins TRBV20-1 to TRBJ1-5; D is unresolved. The germline gives CDR1 DFQATT, CDR2 SNEGSKA (reference sequence). Trimming took 0 bases from V and 6 from J, leaving 9 bases between them. This CDR3 region has 13 residues. DNA of the CDR3: TGCAGTGCTAGAGAGAGGGTGTCTCAGCCCCAGCATTTT. Translation gives CSARERVSQPQHF.

The V and J genes are TRBV7-6 and TRBJ1-5; D remains ambiguous. The V gene lost 1 base and the J gene lost 7 bases, with 8 bases spanning the gap. Looked up from germline, CDR1 is SGHVS and CDR2 is FNYEAQ. There are 13 residues in the CDR3. The CDR3: CASSLGARQPQHF. The CDR3 DNA reads TGTGCCAGCAGCTTAGGGGCCAGACAGCCCCAGCATTTT.

This chain links TRBV2 with TRBJ1-5, with 12 bases fitting TRBD1. The trim removed 6 bases at V and 4 bases at J, leaving 4 bases unmatched. This CDR3 has 15 amino acids. Germline CDR1 reads SNHLY; CDR2 reads FYNNEI. CDR3 sequence: CASRGGQGANQPQHF. The CDR3 DNA reads TGTGCCAGCAGGGGGGGACAGGGGGCGAATCAGCCCCAGCATTTT.

As to this clonotype: Since the CDR3 does not end with the conserved phenylalanine or tryptophan, this likely comes from a read error. This chain joins TRBV12-3 or TRBV12-4 and TRBJ1-3, with unresolved D. The V end was cut by 8 bases, the J end by 5 bases, with 16 bases between. This CDR3 has 14 amino acids. The CDR3 DNA is TGTGCCAGCGGATCCGCCGAAGGAAGAAACACCATATATTAT. Translation: CASGSAEGRNTIYY.